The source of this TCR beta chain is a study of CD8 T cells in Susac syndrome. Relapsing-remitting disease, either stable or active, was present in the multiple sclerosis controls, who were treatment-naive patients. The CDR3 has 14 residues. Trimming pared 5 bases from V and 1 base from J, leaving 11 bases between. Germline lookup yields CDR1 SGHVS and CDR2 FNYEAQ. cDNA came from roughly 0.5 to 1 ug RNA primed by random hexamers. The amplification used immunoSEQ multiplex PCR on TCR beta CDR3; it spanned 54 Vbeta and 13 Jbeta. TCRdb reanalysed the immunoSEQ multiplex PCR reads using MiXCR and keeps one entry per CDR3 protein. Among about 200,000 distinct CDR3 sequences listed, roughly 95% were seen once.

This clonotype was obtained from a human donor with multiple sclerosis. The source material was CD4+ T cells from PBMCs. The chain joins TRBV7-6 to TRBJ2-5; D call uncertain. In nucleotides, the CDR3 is TGTGCCAGCAGCCCTACGACGGGCCAAGAGACCCAGTACTTC. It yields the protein CASSPTTGQETQYF.